This entry features one T cell receptor beta chain sequence. Method: immunoSEQ multiplex PCR; TCRdb's copy keeps in-frame clones and lacks some. In the table there are roughly 240,000 clones, approximately 82% of which are singletons. This entry is derived from a study of blood T cell repertoires in COVID-19. Study-level background: Collection of acute and convalescent COVID-19 samples took place in the United States, Italy and Spain.

This CDR3 contains 15 residues. Trimming took 5 bases from V and 9 from J, leaving 20 bases between them. Per the germline V gene, CDR1 is LGHDT and CDR2 is YNNKEL (reference sequence). This TCR derives from a man aged 35 to 55 who had recovered from COVID-19. The sequenced sample consisted of peripheral blood. The rearrangement uses TRBV3-1 (or the pseudogene TRBV3-2) and TRBJ2-1; possible D gene TRBD2, 5 bases. CDR3 DNA sequence: TGTGCCAGCAGCTGGGGAAGGTTGAGGGCAGTTGAGCAGTTCTTC. Protein sequence: CASSWGRLRAVEQFF.